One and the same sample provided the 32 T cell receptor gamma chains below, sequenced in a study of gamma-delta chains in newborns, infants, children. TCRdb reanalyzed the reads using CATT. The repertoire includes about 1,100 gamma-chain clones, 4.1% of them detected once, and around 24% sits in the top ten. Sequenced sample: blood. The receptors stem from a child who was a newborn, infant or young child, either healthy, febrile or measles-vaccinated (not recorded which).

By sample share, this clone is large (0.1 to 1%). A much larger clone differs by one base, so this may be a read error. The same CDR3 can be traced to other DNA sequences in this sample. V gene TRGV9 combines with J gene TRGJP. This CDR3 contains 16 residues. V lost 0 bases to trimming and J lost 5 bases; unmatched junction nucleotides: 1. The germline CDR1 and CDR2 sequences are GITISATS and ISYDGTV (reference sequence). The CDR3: CALWEVKELGKKIKVF. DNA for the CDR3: TGTGCCTTGTGGGAGGTGAAAGAGTTGGGCAAAAAAATCAAGGTATTT.

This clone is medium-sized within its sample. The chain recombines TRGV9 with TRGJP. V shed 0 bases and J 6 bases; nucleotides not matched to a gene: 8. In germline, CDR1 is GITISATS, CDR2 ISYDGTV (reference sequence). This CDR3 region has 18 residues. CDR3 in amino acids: CALWEVRGPELGKKIKVF. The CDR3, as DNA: TGTGCCTTGTGGGAGGTGCGGGGACCAGAGTTGGGCAAAAAAATCAAGGTATTT.

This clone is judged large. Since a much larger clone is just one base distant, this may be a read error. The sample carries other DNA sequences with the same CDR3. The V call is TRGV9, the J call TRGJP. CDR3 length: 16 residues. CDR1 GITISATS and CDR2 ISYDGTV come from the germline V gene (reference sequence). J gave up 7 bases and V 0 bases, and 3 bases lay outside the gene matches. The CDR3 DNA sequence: TGTGCCTTGTGGGAGGTGCACGAGTTGGGCAAAAAAATCAAGGTATTT. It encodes CALWEVHELGKKIKVF.

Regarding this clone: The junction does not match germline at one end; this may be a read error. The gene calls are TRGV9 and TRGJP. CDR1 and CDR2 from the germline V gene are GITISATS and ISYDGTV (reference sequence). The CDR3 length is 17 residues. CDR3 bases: TGTGCCTTGTGGGAGGTGCACGCAGAGTCGGGCAAAAAAATCAAGGTATTT. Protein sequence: CALWEVHAESGKKIKVF.

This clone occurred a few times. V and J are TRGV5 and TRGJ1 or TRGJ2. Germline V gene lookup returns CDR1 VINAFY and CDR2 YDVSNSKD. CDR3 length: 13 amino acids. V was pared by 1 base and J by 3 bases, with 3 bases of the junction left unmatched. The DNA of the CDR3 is TGTGCCACCTGGGACAGCCTTTATTATAAGAAACTCTTT. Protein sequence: CATWDSLYYKKLF.

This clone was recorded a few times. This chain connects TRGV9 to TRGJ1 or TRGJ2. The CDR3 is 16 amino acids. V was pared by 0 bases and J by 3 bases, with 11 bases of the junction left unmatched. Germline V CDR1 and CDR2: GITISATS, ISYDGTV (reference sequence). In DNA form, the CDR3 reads TGTGCCTTGTGGGAGGTGCGGGAACTCCGTTATTATAAGAAACTCTTT. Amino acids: CALWEVRELRYYKKLF.

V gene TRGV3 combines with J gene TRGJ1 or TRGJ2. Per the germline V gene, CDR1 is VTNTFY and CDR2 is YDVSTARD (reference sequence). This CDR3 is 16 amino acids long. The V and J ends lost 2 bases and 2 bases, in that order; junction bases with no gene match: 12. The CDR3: CATWDIPFPHYYKKLF. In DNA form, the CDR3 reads TGTGCCACCTGGGACATTCCCTTCCCCCATTATTATAAGAAACTCTTT.

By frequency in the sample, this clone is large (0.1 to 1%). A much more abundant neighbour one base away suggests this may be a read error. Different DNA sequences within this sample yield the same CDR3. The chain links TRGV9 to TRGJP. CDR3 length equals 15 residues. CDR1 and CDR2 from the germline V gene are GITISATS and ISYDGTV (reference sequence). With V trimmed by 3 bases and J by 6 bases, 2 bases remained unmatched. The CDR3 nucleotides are TGTGCCTTGTGGGAGCCAGAGTTGGGCAAAAAAATCAAGGTATTT. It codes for CALWEPELGKKIKVF.

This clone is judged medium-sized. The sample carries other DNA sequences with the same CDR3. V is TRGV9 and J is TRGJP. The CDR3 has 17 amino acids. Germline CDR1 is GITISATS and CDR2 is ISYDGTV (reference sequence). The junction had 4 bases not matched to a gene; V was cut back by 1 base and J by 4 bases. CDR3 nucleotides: TGTGCCTTGTGGGAGGTACGTCAAGAGTTGGGCAAAAAAATCAAGGTATTT. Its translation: CALWEVRQELGKKIKVF.

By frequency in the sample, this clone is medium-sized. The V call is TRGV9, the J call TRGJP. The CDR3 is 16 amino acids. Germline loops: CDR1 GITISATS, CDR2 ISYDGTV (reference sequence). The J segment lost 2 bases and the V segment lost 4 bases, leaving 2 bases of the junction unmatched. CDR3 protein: CALWDRQELGKKIKVF. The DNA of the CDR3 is TGTGCCTTGTGGGACCGGCAAGAGTTGGGCAAAAAAATCAAGGTATTT.

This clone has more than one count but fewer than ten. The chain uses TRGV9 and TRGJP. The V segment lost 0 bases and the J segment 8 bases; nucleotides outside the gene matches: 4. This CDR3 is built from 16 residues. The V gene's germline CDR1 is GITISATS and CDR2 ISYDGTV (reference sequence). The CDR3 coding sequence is TGTGCCTTGTGGGAGGTGTATAAGTTGGGCAAAAAAATCAAGGTATTT. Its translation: CALWEVYKLGKKIKVF.

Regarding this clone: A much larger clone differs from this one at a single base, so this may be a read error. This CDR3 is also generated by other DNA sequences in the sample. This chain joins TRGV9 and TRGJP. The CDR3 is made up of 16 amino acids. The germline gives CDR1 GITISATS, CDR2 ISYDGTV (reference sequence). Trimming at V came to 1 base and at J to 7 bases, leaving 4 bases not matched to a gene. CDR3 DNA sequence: TGTGCCTTGTGGGAGGTCCATGAGTTGGGCAAAAAAATCAAGGTATTT. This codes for CALWEVHELGKKIKVF.

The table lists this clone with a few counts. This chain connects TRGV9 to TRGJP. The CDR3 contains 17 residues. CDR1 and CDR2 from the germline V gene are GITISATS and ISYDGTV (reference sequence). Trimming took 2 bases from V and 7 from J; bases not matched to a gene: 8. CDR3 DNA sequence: TGTGCCTTGTGGGAGGCCCCTTGGGAGTTGGGCAAAAAAATCAAGGTATTT. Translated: CALWEAPWELGKKIKVF.

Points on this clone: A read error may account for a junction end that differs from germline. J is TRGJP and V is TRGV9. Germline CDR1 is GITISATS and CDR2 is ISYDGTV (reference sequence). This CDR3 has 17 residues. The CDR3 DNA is TGTGCCTTGTGGGAGGTGCAGCGAGAGTTGGGCAAAAAAGTCAAGGTATTT. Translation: CALWEVQRELGKKVKVF.

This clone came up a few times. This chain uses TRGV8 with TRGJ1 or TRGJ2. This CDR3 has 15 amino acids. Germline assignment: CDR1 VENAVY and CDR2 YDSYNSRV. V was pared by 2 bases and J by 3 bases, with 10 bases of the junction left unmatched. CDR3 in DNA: TGTGCCACCTGGGATACTATGGCGGGTTATTATAAGAAACTCTTT. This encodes CATWDTMAGYYKKLF.

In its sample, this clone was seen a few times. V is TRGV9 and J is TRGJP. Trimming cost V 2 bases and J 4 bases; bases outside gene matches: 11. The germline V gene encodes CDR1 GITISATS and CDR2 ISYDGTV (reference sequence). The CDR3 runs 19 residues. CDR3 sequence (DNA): TGTGCCTTGTGGGAGGGCATTCCGCGTCAAGAGTTGGGCAAAAAAATCAAGGTATTT. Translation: CALWEGIPRQELGKKIKVF.

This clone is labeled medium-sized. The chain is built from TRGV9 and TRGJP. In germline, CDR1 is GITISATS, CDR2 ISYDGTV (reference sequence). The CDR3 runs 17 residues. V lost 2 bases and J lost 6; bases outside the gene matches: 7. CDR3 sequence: CALWEGRSELGKKIKVF. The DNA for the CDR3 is TGTGCCTTGTGGGAGGGTCGCTCAGAGTTGGGCAAAAAAATCAAGGTATTT.

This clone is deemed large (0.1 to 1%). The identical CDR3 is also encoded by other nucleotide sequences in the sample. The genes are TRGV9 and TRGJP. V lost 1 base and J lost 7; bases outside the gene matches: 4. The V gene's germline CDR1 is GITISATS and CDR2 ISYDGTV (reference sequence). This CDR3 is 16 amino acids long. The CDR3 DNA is TGTGCCTTGTGGGAGGTTAAGGAGTTGGGCAAAAAAATCAAGGTATTT. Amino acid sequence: CALWEVKELGKKIKVF.

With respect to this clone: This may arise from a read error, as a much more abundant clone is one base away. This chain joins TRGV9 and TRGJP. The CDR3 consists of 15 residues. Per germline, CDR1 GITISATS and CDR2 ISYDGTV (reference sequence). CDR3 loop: CALCEEELGKKIKVF. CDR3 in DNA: TGTGCCTTGTGTGAGGAAGAGTTGGGCAAAAAAATCAAGGTATTT.

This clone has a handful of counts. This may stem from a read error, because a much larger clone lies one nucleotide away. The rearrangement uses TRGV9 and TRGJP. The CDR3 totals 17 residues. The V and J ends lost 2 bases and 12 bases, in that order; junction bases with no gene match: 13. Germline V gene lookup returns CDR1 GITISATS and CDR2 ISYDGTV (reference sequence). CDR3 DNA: TGTGCCTTGTGGGAGGCCGCTGGCCGGTCGGGCAAAAAAATCAAGGTATTT. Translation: CALWEAAGRSGKKIKVF.

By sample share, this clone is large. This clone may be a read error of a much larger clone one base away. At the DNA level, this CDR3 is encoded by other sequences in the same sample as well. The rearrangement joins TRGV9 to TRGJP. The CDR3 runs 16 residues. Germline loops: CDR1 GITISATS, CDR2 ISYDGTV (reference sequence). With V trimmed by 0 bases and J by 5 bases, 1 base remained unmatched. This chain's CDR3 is CALWEVEELGKKIKVF. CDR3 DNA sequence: TGTGCCTTGTGGGAGGTGGAAGAGTTGGGCAAAAAAATCAAGGTATTT.

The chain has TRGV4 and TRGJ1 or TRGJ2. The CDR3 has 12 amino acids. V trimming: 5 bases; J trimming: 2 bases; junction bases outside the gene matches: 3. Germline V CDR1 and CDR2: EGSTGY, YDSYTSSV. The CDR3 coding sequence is TGTGCCACCTGGGGCTATTATTATAAGAAACTCTTT. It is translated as CATWGYYYKKLF.

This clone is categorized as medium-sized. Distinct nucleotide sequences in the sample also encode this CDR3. CDR3 loop: CATWDGPEKLF. The CDR3, as DNA: TGTGCCACCTGGGACGGACCCGAGAAACTCTTT. V and J are TRGV5 and TRGJ1 or TRGJ2. Germline assignment: CDR1 VINAFY and CDR2 YDVSNSKD. The trim removed 3 bases at V and 11 bases at J, leaving 7 bases unmatched. CDR3 length: 11 amino acids.

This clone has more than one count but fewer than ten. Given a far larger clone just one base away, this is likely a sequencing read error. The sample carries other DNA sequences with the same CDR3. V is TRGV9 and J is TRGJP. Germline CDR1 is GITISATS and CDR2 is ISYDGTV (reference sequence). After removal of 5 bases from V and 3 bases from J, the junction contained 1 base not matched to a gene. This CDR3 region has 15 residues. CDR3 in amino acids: CALWAQELGKKIKVF. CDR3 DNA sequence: TGTGCCTTGTGGGCGCAAGAGTTGGGCAAAAAAATCAAGGTATTT.

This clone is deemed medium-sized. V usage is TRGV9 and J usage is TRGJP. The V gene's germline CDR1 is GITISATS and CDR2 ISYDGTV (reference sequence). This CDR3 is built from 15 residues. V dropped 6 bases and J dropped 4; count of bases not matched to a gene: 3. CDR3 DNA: TGTGCCTTGTGGCACCAAGAGTTGGGCAAAAAAATCAAGGTATTT. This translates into CALWHQELGKKIKVF.

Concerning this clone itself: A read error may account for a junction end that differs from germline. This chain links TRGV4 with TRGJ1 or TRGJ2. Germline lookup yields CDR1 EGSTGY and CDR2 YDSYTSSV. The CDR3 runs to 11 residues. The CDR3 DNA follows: TGTGCCACCGAGGGTTATTATAAGGAACTCTTT. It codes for CATEGYYKELF.

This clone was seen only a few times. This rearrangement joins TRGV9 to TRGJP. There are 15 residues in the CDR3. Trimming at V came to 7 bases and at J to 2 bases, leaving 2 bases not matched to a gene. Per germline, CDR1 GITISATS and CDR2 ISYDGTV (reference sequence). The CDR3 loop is CALCRQELGKKIKVF. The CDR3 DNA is TGTGCCTTGTGCAGGCAAGAGTTGGGCAAAAAAATCAAGGTATTT.

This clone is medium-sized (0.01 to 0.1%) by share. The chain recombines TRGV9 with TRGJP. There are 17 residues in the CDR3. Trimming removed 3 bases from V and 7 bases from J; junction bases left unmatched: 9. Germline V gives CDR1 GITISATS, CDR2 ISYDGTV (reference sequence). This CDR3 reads CALWETPPELGKKIKVF. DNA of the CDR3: TGTGCCTTGTGGGAGACTCCTCCGGAGTTGGGCAAAAAAATCAAGGTATTT.

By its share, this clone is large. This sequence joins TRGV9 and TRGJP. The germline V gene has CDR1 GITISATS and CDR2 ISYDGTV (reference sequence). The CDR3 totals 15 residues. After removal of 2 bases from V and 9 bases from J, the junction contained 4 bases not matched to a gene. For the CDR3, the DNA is TGTGCCTTGTGGGAGGACGTGTTGGGCAAAAAAATCAAGGTATTT. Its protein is CALWEDVLGKKIKVF.

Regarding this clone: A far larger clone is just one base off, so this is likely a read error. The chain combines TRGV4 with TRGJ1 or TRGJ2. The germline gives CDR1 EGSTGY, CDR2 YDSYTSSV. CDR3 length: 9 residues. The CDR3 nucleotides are TGTGCCACCTGGGATAAGAAAATCTTT. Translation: CATWDKKIF.

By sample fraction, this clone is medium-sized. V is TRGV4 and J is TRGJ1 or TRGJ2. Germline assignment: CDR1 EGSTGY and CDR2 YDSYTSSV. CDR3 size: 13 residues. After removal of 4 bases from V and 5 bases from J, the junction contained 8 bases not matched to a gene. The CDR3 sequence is CATWDEIHYKKLF. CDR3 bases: TGTGCCACCTGGGACGAAATTCATTATAAGAAACTCTTT.

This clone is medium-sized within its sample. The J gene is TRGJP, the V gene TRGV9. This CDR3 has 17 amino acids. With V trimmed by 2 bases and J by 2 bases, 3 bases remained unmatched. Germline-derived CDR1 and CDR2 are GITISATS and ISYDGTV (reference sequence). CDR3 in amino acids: CALWEGWQELGKKIKVF. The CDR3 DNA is TGTGCCTTGTGGGAGGGATGGCAAGAGTTGGGCAAAAAAATCAAGGTATTT.